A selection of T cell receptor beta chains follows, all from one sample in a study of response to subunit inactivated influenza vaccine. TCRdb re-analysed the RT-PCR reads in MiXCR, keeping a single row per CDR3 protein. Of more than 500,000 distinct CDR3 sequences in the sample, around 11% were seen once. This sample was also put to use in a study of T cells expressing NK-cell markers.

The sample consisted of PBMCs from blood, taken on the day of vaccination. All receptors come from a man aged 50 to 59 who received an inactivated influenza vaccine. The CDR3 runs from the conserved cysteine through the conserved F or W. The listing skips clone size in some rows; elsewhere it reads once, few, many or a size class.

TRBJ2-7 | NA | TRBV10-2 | CASREGLAGPYEQYF
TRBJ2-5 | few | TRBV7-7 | CASSFGTSGSGETQYF
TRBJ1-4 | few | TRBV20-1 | CSARVYSYATNEKLFF
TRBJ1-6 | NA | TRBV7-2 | CASSLSRGGNSPLHF
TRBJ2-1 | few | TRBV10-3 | CAISAVNNEQFF
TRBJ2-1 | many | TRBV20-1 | CSASQSVNEQFF
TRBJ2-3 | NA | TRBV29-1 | CSVDLVGDTQYF
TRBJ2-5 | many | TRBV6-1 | CASSPLAGGIQETQYF
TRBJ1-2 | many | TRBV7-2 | CASSLASFNYGYTF
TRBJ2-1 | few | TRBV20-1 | CSARSLAGVENEQFF
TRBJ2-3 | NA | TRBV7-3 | CASSAGLGGRRTDTQYF